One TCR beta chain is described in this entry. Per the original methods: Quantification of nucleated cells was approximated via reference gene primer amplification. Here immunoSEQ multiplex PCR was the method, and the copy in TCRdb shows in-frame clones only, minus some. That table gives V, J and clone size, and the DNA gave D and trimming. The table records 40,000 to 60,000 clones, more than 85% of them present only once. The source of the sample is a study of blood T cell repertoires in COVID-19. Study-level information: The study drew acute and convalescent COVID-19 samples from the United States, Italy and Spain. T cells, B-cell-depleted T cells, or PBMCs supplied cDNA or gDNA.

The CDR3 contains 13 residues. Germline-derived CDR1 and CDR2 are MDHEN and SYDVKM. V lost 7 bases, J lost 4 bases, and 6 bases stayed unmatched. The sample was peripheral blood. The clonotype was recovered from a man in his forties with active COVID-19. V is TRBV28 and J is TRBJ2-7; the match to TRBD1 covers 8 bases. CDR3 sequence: CASTVGQAYEQYF. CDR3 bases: TGTGCCAGCACCGTGGGACAGGCTTACGAGCAGTACTTC.